Listed below are T cell receptor beta chains from one sample, sequenced in a study of T cells in Graves' hyperthyroidism and ophthalmopathy. TCRdb ran MiXCR on the multiplex PCR reads and lists one entry per CDR3 protein. The table lists approximately 570,000 distinct CDR3 sequences, just under 20% of them singletons. The sample was blood. These receptors were collected from a man in his forties with Graves' ophthalmopathy. Both conserved end residues are part of each CDR3. A D gene is named only where the DNA matches it firmly. Clone sizes are given selectively: once, few, many, or a class where the clone is expanded.

J,size,D,V,CDR3,DNA
TRBJ2-7,few,TRBD2,TRBV20-1,CSARPLGRESDEQYF,TGCAGTGCTAGACCCCTCGGGCGGGAGTCTGACGAGCAGTACTTC
TRBJ2-7,-,TRBD2,TRBV20-1,CSAPRSGSAAGREQYF,TGCAGTGCTCCCCGCAGCGGGAGCGCAGCGGGGCGCGAGCAGTACTTC
TRBJ2-1,-,TRBD2,TRBV20-1,CSASPYLLAGIYNEQFF,TGCAGTGCTAGCCCTTATTTACTAGCGGGAATCTACAATGAGCAGTTCTTC
TRBJ2-1,few,TRBD1,TRBV7-9,CASSFGQGINNEQFF,TGTGCCAGCAGCTTTGGACAGGGGATAAACAATGAGCAGTTCTTC
TRBJ2-4,once,-,TRBV30,CAWSRATVAKNIQYF,TGTGCCTGGAGTCGTGCAACCGTTGCCAAAAACATTCAGTACTTC
TRBJ2-1,many,-,TRBV20-1,CSARDRVSYNEQFF,TGCAGTGCTAGGGACAGAGTCTCCTACAATGAGCAGTTCTTC
TRBJ1-5,few,TRBD1,TRBV30,CAWSSGTGMIGNQPQHF,TGTGCCTGGAGTTCCGGGACAGGGATGATCGGCAATCAGCCCCAGCATTTT
TRBJ2-1,many,TRBD1,TRBV7-9,CASRTPGTENNEQFF,TGTGCCAGCAGAACGCCCGGGACAGAAAACAATGAGCAGTTCTTC
TRBJ2-1,-,TRBD2,TRBV2,CASRALAGTYNEQFF,TGTGCCAGCAGGGCCCTAGCGGGAACCTACAATGAGCAGTTCTTC
TRBJ1-5,-,TRBD1,TRBV10-3,CAISDGTGNQPQHF,TGTGCCATCAGTGATGGGACAGGGAATCAGCCCCAGCATTTT
TRBJ2-5,few,-,TRBV24-1,CATSDPEKQGWETQYF,TGTGCCACCAGTGACCCCGAGAAACAGGGTTGGGAGACCCAGTACTTC
TRBJ2-3,-,TRBD2,TRBV5-1,CASHETSGTDTQYF,TGCGCCTCCCACGAGACTAGCGGGACAGATACGCAGTATTTT
TRBJ2-1,-,TRBD1,TRBV28,CASSRRGWGQEYNEQFF,TGTGCCAGCAGTAGGCGGGGTTGGGGACAGGAGTACAATGAGCAGTTCTTC
TRBJ1-5,-,-,TRBV30,CAWSVLGRVFAQPQHF,TGTGCCTGGAGTGTACTTGGCAGGGTATTTGCTCAGCCCCAGCATTTT
TRBJ1-1,many,-,TRBV30,CAWRGRTEAFF,TGTGCCTGGAGGGGCAGAACTGAAGCTTTCTTT
TRBJ2-7,few,-,TRBV29-1,CSVNDGSYEQYF,TGCAGCGTTAACGACGGATCCTACGAGCAGTACTTC
TRBJ2-7,many,-,TRBV2,CASSEALAGATVGNEQYF,TGTGCCAGCAGTGAAGCGCTTGCAGGGGCCACGGTGGGTAACGAGCAGTACTTC
TRBJ2-5,-,-,TRBV7-9,CASSPQYGTQYF,TGTGCCAGCAGCCCACAGTATGGTACCCAGTACTTC
TRBJ1-1,many,-,TRBV6-1,CASRPGGGAAEAFF,TGTGCCAGCAGACCCGGAGGAGGGGCGGCTGAAGCTTTCTTT
TRBJ1-2,few,TRBD1,TRBV27,CASSLSPGQFGYTF,TGTGCCAGCAGTTTATCTCCGGGACAGTTTGGCTACACCTTC
TRBJ2-3,few,-,TRBV5-1,CASSSGKYRASGTDTQYF,TGCGCCAGCAGCTCCGGTAAATACAGGGCTAGTGGCACAGATACGCAGTATTTT
TRBJ1-5,-,-,TRBV29-1,CSVGGLQGQPQHF,TGCAGCGTTGGGGGACTGCAAGGACAGCCCCAGCATTTT
TRBJ2-3,many,TRBD2,TRBV2,CASGTSGLNTQYF,TGTGCCAGCGGGACTAGCGGCCTCAATACGCAGTATTTT
TRBJ2-7,few,-,TRBV20-1,CSARAPNQPYEQYF,TGCAGTGCTAGAGCACCGAACCAGCCCTACGAGCAGTACTTC
TRBJ1-2,many,-,TRBV28,CASSPAGGAGYGYTF,TGTGCCAGCAGCCCGGCGGGGGGCGCGGGCTATGGCTACACCTTC
TRBJ2-7,many,-,TRBV3-1,CASTSSGSLRGQYF,TGTGCCAGCACCTCAAGCGGCAGCCTACGAGGGCAGTACTTC
TRBJ1-4,many,-,TRBV2,CASSRSTNEKLFF,TGTGCCAGCAGTCGCAGTACTAATGAAAAACTGTTTTTT
TRBJ1-2,few,-,TRBV13,CASSAQQGFAFGYTF,TGTGCCAGCAGCGCCCAGCAGGGGTTCGCGTTTGGCTACACCTTC
TRBJ2-7,-,-,TRBV5-1,CASSLEGSTEQYF,TGCGCCAGCAGCTTGGAGGGATCCACCGAGCAGTACTTC
TRBJ1-1,-,TRBD1,TRBV30,CAWMGQARTEAFF,TGTGCCTGGATGGGACAGGCGAGGACTGAAGCTTTCTTT
TRBJ2-5,-,TRBD2,TRBV6-1,CASSFGLAVQETQYF,TGTGCCAGCAGTTTTGGACTAGCGGTCCAAGAGACCCAGTACTTC
TRBJ2-7,-,-,TRBV20-1,CSARGLVAESYEQYF,TGCAGTGCTAGAGGTTTGGTAGCGGAGTCCTACGAGCAGTACTTC
TRBJ1-1,many,-,TRBV12-3/TRBV12-4,CASSPSRVTADTEAFF,TGTGCCAGCAGTCCATCTCGAGTTACAGCCGACACTGAAGCTTTCTTT
TRBJ2-3,-,TRBD2,TRBV7-2,CASADSSHPSGDTQYF,TGTGCCAGCGCAGACTCCTCCCACCCTAGCGGCGATACGCAGTATTTT
TRBJ2-2,few,TRBD2,TRBV7-9,CAIVRTSGTNTGELFF,TGTGCCATCGTGCGGACTAGCGGGACTAACACCGGGGAGCTGTTTTTT
TRBJ2-7,-,-,TRBV15,CATSRDRGPYEQYF,TGTGCCACCAGCAGAGACAGGGGCCCCTACGAGCAGTACTTC
TRBJ2-3,-,TRBD2,TRBV30,CAWRLAGGTDTQYF,TGTGCCTGGAGACTAGCGGGGGGCACAGATACGCAGTATTTT
TRBJ2-7,many,-,TRBV7-9,CASSLTSLYEQYF,TGTGCCAGCAGCTTGACATCCCTCTACGAGCAGTACTTC
TRBJ2-7,-,-,TRBV5-1,CASSPMGQGWEQYF,TGCGCCAGCAGCCCCATGGGGCAGGGCTGGGAGCAGTACTTC
TRBJ2-5,-,TRBD2,TRBV7-3,CASSPSGTSGSGTSSTSPQYF,TGTGCCAGCAGCCCCTCCGGGACTAGCGGGAGTGGCACGAGCAGTACCTCCCCCCAGTACTTC
TRBJ1-2,many,TRBD1,TRBV27,CASSFKGQGGNYGYTF,TGTGCCAGCAGTTTTAAGGGACAGGGGGGGAACTATGGCTACACCTTC
TRBJ2-3,-,TRBD2,TRBV15,CATSRGGGGGITDTQYF,TGTGCCACCAGCAGAGGAGGAGGCGGGGGGATCACAGATACGCAGTATTTT
TRBJ1-2,few,-,TRBV6-1,CASNRDMDYGYTF,TGTGCCAGCAACCGGGACATGGACTATGGCTACACCTTC
TRBJ2-2,-,-,TRBV9,CASSPGDNTGELFF,TGTGCCAGCAGCCCAGGGGACAACACCGGGGAGCTGTTTTTT
TRBJ2-7,-,TRBD2,TRBV4-1,CASSQDLASGGSYEQYF,TGCGCCAGCAGCCAAGACTTAGCCAGCGGGGGATCTTACGAGCAGTACTTC
TRBJ1-1,-,TRBD1,TRBV10-3,CAISESRQGAWTEAFF,TGTGCCATCAGTGAGTCGAGACAGGGGGCTTGGACTGAAGCTTTCTTT
TRBJ1-1,few,-,TRBV28,CASGVNTEAFF,TGTGCCAGCGGTGTGAACACTGAAGCTTTCTTT
TRBJ2-7,few,TRBD1,TRBV7-8,CASSWGQGGGQYF,TGTGCCAGCAGCTGGGGACAGGGCGGAGGGCAGTACTTC
TRBJ1-6,few,-,TRBV3-1,CASSQQLSNSPLHF,TGTGCCAGCAGCCAACAGCTTTCTAATTCACCCCTCCACTTT
TRBJ2-2,many,-,TRBV30,CAWMFPVTGELFF,TGTGCCTGGATGTTTCCGGTCACCGGGGAGCTGTTTTTT
TRBJ1-2,many,-,TRBV28,CASSKTANYGYTF,TGTGCCAGCAGCAAGACCGCTAACTATGGCTACACCTTC
TRBJ2-3,-,TRBD2,TRBV2,CASSQETGKTSGGGDTQYF,TGTGCCAGCAGCCAAGAGACGGGCAAGACTAGCGGGGGGGGGGATACGCAGTATTTT
TRBJ1-5,many,-,TRBV12-3/TRBV12-4,CASSWQDTNQPQHF,TGTGCCAGCAGTTGGCAGGACACCAATCAGCCCCAGCATTTT
TRBJ1-2,many,TRBD1,TRBV7-8,CASSLDRVRGYGYTF,TGTGCCAGCAGCTTGGACAGGGTGCGGGGCTATGGCTACACCTTC
TRBJ2-5,few,-,TRBV10-1,CASRETQYF,TGCGCCAGTAGGGAGACCCAGTACTTC
TRBJ2-7,many,-,TRBV7-2,CATLSPYYEQYF,TGTGCCACCCTCTCCCCTTACTACGAGCAGTACTTC
TRBJ2-3,many,TRBD2,TRBV28,CASSPGTAGGKTDTQYF,TGTGCCAGCAGTCCAGGGACAGCGGGAGGGAAAACAGATACGCAGTATTTT
TRBJ2-3,once,TRBD2,TRBV18,CASSSGTREGYTQYF,TGTGCCAGCTCTTCCGGGACTAGAGAGGGGTATACGCAGTATTTT
TRBJ1-1,-,-,TRBV27,CANRQGPNTEAFF,TGTGCCAACAGGCAGGGGCCAAACACTGAAGCTTTCTTT